This TCR beta chain is from a study of shared clonotypes between healthy human individuals. Healthy HIV-negative adults without recent acute infections or vaccinations served as donors. Repertoires were generated with immunoSEQ multiplex PCR, while TCRdb's copy carries only in-frame clones and drops some. The sample includes 2 million to 3 million clones, 90% to 95% of them seen just once. Findings and caveats of the study: Relative to memory subsets, naive subsets generally showed larger estimated richness. Naive CD4 clonotypes overlapped across a few donors at around 4.8%.

This clone was recorded once. Its specificity is not known. V lost 5 bases to trimming and J lost 5 bases; unmatched junction nucleotides: 10. The CDR3 is made up of 15 amino acids. Germline loops: CDR1 SGHAT, CDR2 FQNNGV. The rearrangement uses TRBV11-2 and TRBJ2-7; 9 bases align to TRBD1. This TCR came from a young man in good health. Some clones in this sample may be carry-over from other donors' samples. The sample comprised naive CD4+ T cells from PBMCs. The subset denotes: CD45RA+ positively selected. CDR3: CASSRPGQGLHEQYF. DNA for the CDR3: TGTGCCAGCAGCCGCCCGGGACAGGGATTACACGAGCAGTACTTC.